This TCR beta chain was obtained from a study of PD-1 blockade in classical Hodgkin lymphoma. General study points: CD4+ TCR diversity climbed significantly by C4D1, unlike CD8+ TCR diversity. Prior to therapy, complete responders displayed diversity much like that of newly diagnosed patients. As was reported, newly diagnosed patients showed lower baseline TCR diversity than healthy donors did.

Remarks on this clone: No antigen is known for it.

V lost 7 bases to trimming and J lost 2 bases; unmatched junction nucleotides: 11. The V gene's germline CDR1 is SQVTM and CDR2 ANQGSEA. The CDR3 runs to 15 residues. The time point here: cycle 4 day 1 (C4D1), after 6 weeks of nivolumab. Brentuximab vedotin exposure varied, and every patient relapsed after autologous stem cell transplantation. Produced via immunoSEQ multiplex PCR; TCRdb's table is partial and in-frame only. This sample has around 65,000 clones, with 87% found just once. Sequenced material: peripheral blood mononuclear cells (PBMCs), taken before the fourth cycle of nivolumab. The chain recombines TRBV29-1 with TRBJ1-2; 9 nucleotides match TRBD1. The sequence was obtained from a human donor with classical Hodgkin lymphoma. The CDR3 sequence: CSAQPTGGLNYGYTF. CDR3 DNA sequence: TGCAGCGCACAACCGACAGGGGGACTAAACTATGGCTACACCTTC.